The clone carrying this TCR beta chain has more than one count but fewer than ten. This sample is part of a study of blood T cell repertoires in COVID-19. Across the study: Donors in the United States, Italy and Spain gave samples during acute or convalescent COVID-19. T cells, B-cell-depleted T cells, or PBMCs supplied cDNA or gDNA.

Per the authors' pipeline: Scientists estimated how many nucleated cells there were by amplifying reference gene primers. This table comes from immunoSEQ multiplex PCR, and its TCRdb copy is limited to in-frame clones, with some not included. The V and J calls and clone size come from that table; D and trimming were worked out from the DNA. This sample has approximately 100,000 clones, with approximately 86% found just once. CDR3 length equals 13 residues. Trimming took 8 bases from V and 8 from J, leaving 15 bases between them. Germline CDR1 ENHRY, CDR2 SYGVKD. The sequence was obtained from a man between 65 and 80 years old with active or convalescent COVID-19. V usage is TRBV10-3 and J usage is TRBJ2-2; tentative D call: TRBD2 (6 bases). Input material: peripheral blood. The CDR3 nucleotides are TGTGCCATCGGGAGGCAGGAGGGTGGGGAGCTGTTTTTT. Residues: CAIGRQEGGELFF.